This T cell receptor beta chain was retrieved from a study of human T cells and chemical hapten exposure. Study outcomes and limitations: No alteration of TCRs above 1 in 1000 frequency was seen with DPC sensitization.

This clonotype was observed a handful of times. Its target is not known. Time point: pre-sensitization, week 0. Treatment described: therapeutic diphenylcyclopropenone sensitization with weekly scalp DPC. This CDR3 is built from 14 residues. V lost 1 base, J lost 6 bases, and 11 bases lay in between. Per the germline V gene, CDR1 is MGHRA and CDR2 is YSYEKL. Authors' processing steps: Counting gave a median of around 100,000 TCRs per sample, with values ranging from roughly 20,000 to 750,000. TCRdb passed the RACE reads through MiXCR, listing each CDR3 protein once. TCRdb, rather than the study authors, made the V and J calls. The sample gives fewer than 350,000 distinct CDR3 sequences, approximately 7.5% of which show up once; about 1.2% is in the top ten.

The TCR originated in a man between 18 and 35 years old with alopecia areata. Some clones in this sample may be carry-over from other donors' samples. The sample here was whole blood, taken in connection with sensitization to the hapten diphenylcyclopropenone (DPC). V and J are TRBV4-1 and TRBJ2-3; unclear D gene. CDR3 sequence: CASSQVVVVDTQYF. In nucleotides, the CDR3 is TGCGCCAGCAGCCAAGTAGTGGTGGTGGATACGCAGTATTTT.